This T cell receptor beta chain originates from a study of T-cell memory formation after mild COVID-19. Whole-study results and caveats: The study detected some responding clones in pre-infection memory, suggesting cross-reactive memory joined.

This clonotype was detected ten times or more. Its antigen remains unidentified. The CDR3 covers 15 residues. The trim removed 4 bases at V and 4 bases at J, leaving 6 bases unmatched. CDR1 and CDR2 (germline): ENHRY, SYGVKD. UMIs and sample barcodes were carried by the TCR alpha and TCR beta cDNA libraries that 5'RACE produced using constant-segment primers. TCRdb processed the 5' RACE reads anew with MiXCR; each CDR3 protein has one entry. The repertoire holds around 250,000 distinct CDR3 sequences, with roughly 15% as singletons. The chain links TRBV10-3 to TRBJ2-7; 11 bases match TRBD2. Sequencing used PBMCs or a T cell subset sorted from them (not recorded which). The source is a man aged 18 to 30 who had mild COVID-19 (a few samples of this study predate the infection). Cell type and time point are not known. CDR3 sequence reads: CAISGPSGGIYEQYF. In DNA, the CDR3 is TGTGCCATCAGTGGGCCTAGCGGGGGGATTTACGAGCAGTACTTC.